Below, 3 T cell receptor beta chains from the same sample are listed, as sequenced in a study of blood T cell repertoires in COVID-19. Clones were sequenced by immunoSEQ multiplex PCR, and TCRdb holds only the in-frame ones, with some missing. Among more than 90,000 clones, under 85% were seen once, and the ten largest hold about 24%. Source material: peripheral blood. These receptors were taken from a human donor in a cohort sampled during active COVID-19.

V and J are TRBV28 and TRBJ2-5, with D perhaps TRBD1 (6 bases). Germline V gives CDR1 MDHEN, CDR2 SYDVKM. V dropped 6 bases and J dropped 5 bases, with 13 bases sitting between them. The CDR3 runs to 13 residues. The CDR3 region has the DNA TGTGCCAGCAGCCGCCAGGGGCCGGAGACCCAGTACTTC. It is translated as CASSRQGPETQYF.

The chain joins TRBV18 to TRBJ2-7, with TRBD2 as a possible D gene (5 bases). Trimming took off 3 bases at V and 2 bases at J, with 11 bases between the two ends. The CDR3 has 14 residues. Per the germline V gene, CDR1 is KGHSH and CDR2 is LQKENI. The CDR3 protein is CASSPNQRAYEQYF. As DNA, the CDR3 is TGTGCCAGCTCACCTAATCAGAGGGCCTACGAGCAGTACTTC.

This sequence joins TRBV6-4 and TRBJ2-2; 9 bases fit TRBD2. V shed 3 bases and J 3 bases; nucleotides not matched to a gene: 2. CDR1 and CDR2 from the germline V gene are MRHNA and SNTAGT. The CDR3 runs 15 residues. The CDR3 sequence is CASSETSGDTGELFF. The CDR3 DNA reads TGTGCCAGCAGTGAGACTAGCGGAGACACCGGGGAGCTGTTTTTT.